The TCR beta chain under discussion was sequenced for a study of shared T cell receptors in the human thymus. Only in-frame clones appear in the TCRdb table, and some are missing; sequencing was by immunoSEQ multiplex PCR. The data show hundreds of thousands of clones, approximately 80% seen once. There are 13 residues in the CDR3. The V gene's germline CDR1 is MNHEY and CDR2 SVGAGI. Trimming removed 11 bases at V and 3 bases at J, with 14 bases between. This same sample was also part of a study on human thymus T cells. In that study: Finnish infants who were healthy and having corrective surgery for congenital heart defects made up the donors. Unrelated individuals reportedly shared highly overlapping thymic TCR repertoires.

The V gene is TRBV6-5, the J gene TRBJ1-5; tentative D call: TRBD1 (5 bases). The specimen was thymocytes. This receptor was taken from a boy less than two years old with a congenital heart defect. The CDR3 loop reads CARKTGPNQPQHF. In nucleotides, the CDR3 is TGTGCCCGAAAAACAGGTCCCAATCAGCCCCAGCATTTT.